This is a list of T cell receptor beta chains from one sample in a study of cytomegalovirus exposure and HLA in healthy donors. The table came from immunoSEQ multiplex PCR; TCRdb's copy has only in-frame clones and leaves some out. The sample lists 100,000 to 150,000 clones, under 85% seen once, with about 4.3% in the top ten. What was sequenced was PBMCs. These receptors were obtained from a male donor in good health and CMV-seropositive. CDR3s include the opening cysteine and the closing phenylalanine or tryptophan. D genes are given only for firm matches. Size values are once, few and many counts, or a class for expanded clones, and some rows have none.

J: TRBJ1-4
V: TRBV7-9
D: -
size: -
DNA: TGTGCCAGCAGCACACGGAGGGCGACTAATGAAAAACTGTTTTTT
CDR3: CASSTRRATNEKLFF

J: TRBJ2-6
V: TRBV6-1
D: -
size: -
DNA: TGTGCCAGCAGTTTCCAGGGTGGCGGGGCCAACGTCCTGACTTTC
CDR3: CASSFQGGGANVLTF

J: TRBJ1-6
V: TRBV19
D: TRBD1
size: -
DNA: TGTGCCAGTAGTATGGGACAGAATAATTCACCCCTCCACTTT
CDR3: CASSMGQNNSPLHF

J: TRBJ1-1
V: TRBV19
D: TRBD1
size: -
DNA: TGTGCCAGTAGTCCCCTTCGTGGGACAGGGGGCGGGACTGAAGCTTTCTTT
CDR3: CASSPLRGTGGGTEAFF

J: TRBJ1-3
V: TRBV15
D: TRBD1
size: -
DNA: TGTGCCACCAGCGACCCACTCAGGGGGAACTCTGGAAACACCATATATTTT
CDR3: CATSDPLRGNSGNTIYF

J: TRBJ2-3
V: TRBV6-6
D: -
size: once
DNA: TGTGCCAGCTCCATAGGGCCTCAGGGCATCCTGGATACGCAGTATTTT
CDR3: CASSIGPQGILDTQYF

J: TRBJ1-5
V: TRBV9
D: TRBD1
size: -
DNA: TGTGCCAGCAGCGCGGACAGGCACTATCAGCCCCAGCATTTT
CDR3: CASSADRHYQPQHF

J: TRBJ2-7
V: TRBV20-1
D: -
size: -
DNA: TGCAGTGCTGAGGCCCGCTACGAGCAGTACTTC
CDR3: CSAEARYEQYF

J: TRBJ2-3
V: TRBV4-2
D: -
size: few
DNA: TGTGCCAGCAGCCAAGATAGGGACGGCGGGATCACCACAGATACGCAGTATTTT
CDR3: CASSQDRDGGITTDTQYF

J: TRBJ2-7
V: TRBV7-9
D: TRBD1
size: once
DNA: TGTGCCAGCAGCGACGTATCGACAGGGAGCTCCTACGAGCAGTACTTC
CDR3: CASSDVSTGSSYEQYF

J: TRBJ2-7
V: TRBV5-8
D: -
size: -
DNA: TGTGCCAGCAGCCCTGACGAGGCCTGGTACGAGCAGTACTTC
CDR3: CASSPDEAWYEQYF

J: TRBJ2-2
V: TRBV29-1
D: TRBD2
size: -
DNA: TGCAGCGTTACCGGGCAGGCGGGAGGGCACACCGGGGAGCTGTTTTTT
CDR3: CSVTGQAGGHTGELFF

J: TRBJ1-3
V: TRBV4-2
D: TRBD1
size: -
DNA: TGTGCCAGCAGCCACCAGGGGGTACGATCTGGAAACACCATATATTTT
CDR3: CASSHQGVRSGNTIYF

J: TRBJ1-5
V: TRBV6-1
D: TRBD1
size: few
DNA: TGTGCCAGCAGCGGACAGGCCGTCAATCAGCCCCAGCATTTT
CDR3: CASSGQAVNQPQHF

J: TRBJ1-1
V: TRBV30
D: TRBD1
size: -
DNA: TGTGCCTGGAGGGGAGAGAAAGGGGGCTTAGGCACTGAAGCTTTCTTT
CDR3: CAWRGEKGGLGTEAFF

J: TRBJ2-2
V: TRBV7-7
D: TRBD2
size: few
DNA: TGTGCCAGCAGCCCAAGGTCTAGCGGGAACACCGGGGAGCTGTTTTTT
CDR3: CASSPRSSGNTGELFF

J: TRBJ2-4
V: TRBV5-5
D: -
size: -
DNA: TGTGCCAGCAGCTTCAGGGGAAGTGAGAACAGTCAGTACTTC
CDR3: CASSFRGSENSQYF

J: TRBJ1-2
V: TRBV5-8
D: -
size: -
DNA: TGTGCCAGCAGACTACAGGGAGGGTATGGCTACACCTTC
CDR3: CASRLQGGYGYTF

J: TRBJ2-2
V: TRBV28
D: -
size: -
DNA: TGTGCCAGCAGTTTATTCAGGGGTGGCGGGGAGCTGTTTTTT
CDR3: CASSLFRGGGELFF

J: TRBJ1-2
V: TRBV15
D: -
size: -
DNA: TGTGCCACCAGCAGAGATGGAGCGGGCCTGGGCTATGGCTACACCTTC
CDR3: CATSRDGAGLGYGYTF

J: TRBJ2-2
V: TRBV4-2
D: -
size: -
DNA: TGTGCCAGCAGCCAAGAGGCGCCTCGGGACACCGGGGAGCTGTTTTTT
CDR3: CASSQEAPRDTGELFF

J: TRBJ1-2
V: TRBV15
D: -
size: -
DNA: TGTGCCACCAGCAGAGATCGTGTCGGGGGCTACACCTTC
CDR3: CATSRDRVGGYTF

J: TRBJ2-2
V: TRBV18
D: -
size: few
DNA: TGTGCCAGCTCACGGGCCAGGGGAAACACCGGGGAGCTGTTTTTT
CDR3: CASSRARGNTGELFF

J: TRBJ2-7
V: TRBV19
D: TRBD1
size: -
DNA: TGTGCCAGTAGTGCCTGGGACAGGGAGCCCTACGAGCAGTACTTC
CDR3: CASSAWDREPYEQYF

J: TRBJ1-1
V: TRBV2
D: -
size: few
DNA: TGTGCCAGCGGCGGATCAGTCGCTTTCTTT
CDR3: CASGGSVAFF

J: TRBJ2-1
V: TRBV5-4
D: TRBD2
size: -
DNA: TGTGCCAGCAGTGTCGGGACTACTAGCTATGAGCAGTTCTTC
CDR3: CASSVGTTSYEQFF

J: TRBJ1-1
V: TRBV28
D: -
size: -
DNA: TGTGCCAGCAGTCCCCAGGAGGGACGGGTCACTGAAGCTTTCTTT
CDR3: CASSPQEGRVTEAFF

J: TRBJ1-1
V: TRBV6-6
D: -
size: once
DNA: TGTGCCAGCCAGGGAGGGGAGAGCACTGAAGCTTTCTTT
CDR3: CASQGGESTEAFF

J: TRBJ2-5
V: TRBV28
D: -
size: -
DNA: TGTGCCAGCAGTTTAAACTTTGAAGAGGCCCAAGAGACCCAGTACTTC
CDR3: CASSLNFEEAQETQYF

J: TRBJ2-3
V: TRBV7-2
D: TRBD1
size: -
DNA: TGTGCCAGCAGCTTACAGGGGGCATCAGATACGCAGTATTTT
CDR3: CASSLQGASDTQYF

J: TRBJ1-6
V: TRBV15
D: -
size: few
DNA: TGTGCCACCAGCAGAAGTAGCTCCTATAATTCACCCCTCCACTTT
CDR3: CATSRSSSYNSPLHF

J: TRBJ1-2
V: TRBV15
D: -
size: -
DNA: TGTGCCACCAGCAGAGGGGGAGGATCTAACTATGGCTACACCTTC
CDR3: CATSRGGGSNYGYTF

J: TRBJ2-2
V: TRBV19
D: -
size: -
DNA: TGTGCCAGTAACCTAAGATGGCAGGGGAACACCGGGGAGCTGTTTTTT
CDR3: CASNLRWQGNTGELFF

J: TRBJ2-1
V: TRBV5-1
D: TRBD2
size: few
DNA: TGCGCCAGCAGCTCCGGGACTAGCGGCTGGGGGGAGCAGTTCTTC
CDR3: CASSSGTSGWGEQFF

J: TRBJ2-3
V: TRBV6-1
D: -
size: -
DNA: TGTGCCAGCAGTGTTTCCCTTGCCAGATCGCAGTATTTT
CDR3: CASSVSLARSQYF

J: TRBJ2-3
V: TRBV21-1
D: -
size: -
DNA: TGTGCCAGCAGCACCCGCCCCGGGGACAGGGGATGCACAGATACGCAGTATTTT
CDR3: CASSTRPGDRGCTDTQYF

J: TRBJ1-5
V: TRBV10-3
D: -
size: -
DNA: TGTGCCATCAGTGAAGCCAGGGGATTACATCAGCCCCAGCATTTT
CDR3: CAISEARGLHQPQHF

J: TRBJ1-5
V: TRBV28
D: -
size: few
DNA: TGTGCCAGCAGCCCATTCCGGGACACAGGCAATCAGCCCCAGCATTTT
CDR3: CASSPFRDTGNQPQHF

J: TRBJ1-3
V: TRBV14
D: -
size: -
DNA: TGTGCCAGCAGCCCCTTCGGGACACCTGGAAACACCATATATTTT
CDR3: CASSPFGTPGNTIYF

J: TRBJ1-2
V: TRBV19
D: -
size: -
DNA: TGTGCCAGTAGTCAATTATCGACAGGACCTAACTATGGCTACACCTTC
CDR3: CASSQLSTGPNYGYTF

J: TRBJ1-4
V: TRBV5-5
D: -
size: -
DNA: TGTGCCAGCAGCCCCGGTTCCCTTAATGAAAAACTGTTTTTT
CDR3: CASSPGSLNEKLFF

J: TRBJ1-6
V: TRBV11-2
D: -
size: -
DNA: TGTGCCAGCAGTTCCCCGGGCAGGGGCTATAATTCACCCCTCCACTTT
CDR3: CASSSPGRGYNSPLHF

J: TRBJ1-1
V: TRBV28
D: -
size: -
DNA: TGTGCCATAGACAGGCAGAACACTGAAGCTTTCTTT
CDR3: CAIDRQNTEAFF

J: TRBJ2-2
V: TRBV6-6
D: -
size: -
DNA: TGTGCCAGCAGTTCCGACAGGGGAGGGTACACCGGGGAGCTGTTTTTT
CDR3: CASSSDRGGYTGELFF

J: TRBJ2-1
V: TRBV2
D: TRBD1
size: -
DNA: TGTGCCAGCAGCCAGGACTGGACAGGCGGGGAGCAGTTCTTC
CDR3: CASSQDWTGGEQFF

J: TRBJ2-7
V: TRBV4-1
D: TRBD1
size: -
DNA: TGCGCCAGCAGCCAGGGACCGGGACAGGGGGCCTACGAGCAGTACTTC
CDR3: CASSQGPGQGAYEQYF

J: TRBJ2-1
V: TRBV7-2
D: TRBD2
size: -
DNA: TGTGCCAGCAGCTTAAGGACTAGCGGGACCTACAATGAGCAGTTCTTC
CDR3: CASSLRTSGTYNEQFF

J: TRBJ1-1
V: TRBV6-5
D: -
size: -
DNA: TGTGCCAGCAGTTACTCGGAGGGGAGGACTGAAGCTTTCTTT
CDR3: CASSYSEGRTEAFF

J: TRBJ1-5
V: TRBV19
D: -
size: few
DNA: TGTGCCAGTAGTATAGAGAGGAGGGGCGGAAGTCAGCCCCAGCATTTT
CDR3: CASSIERRGGSQPQHF

J: TRBJ2-3
V: TRBV9
D: -
size: -
DNA: TGTGCCAGCAGCGTAGGTAGTTTCGCAGATACGCAGTATTTT
CDR3: CASSVGSFADTQYF

J: TRBJ1-4
V: TRBV7-9
D: -
size: -
DNA: TGTGCCAGCAGCTTAAGTCGCGGTTCTAATGAAAAACTGTTTTTT
CDR3: CASSLSRGSNEKLFF

J: TRBJ2-7
V: TRBV6-1
D: -
size: -
DNA: TGTGCCAGCAGTGTATTTTCCTACGAGCAGTACTTC
CDR3: CASSVFSYEQYF

J: TRBJ1-1
V: TRBV7-9
D: TRBD1
size: -
DNA: TGTGCCAGCAGCTTAGGGGGCAGGGGGCAGGGGTCTGAAGCTTTCTTT
CDR3: CASSLGGRGQGSEAFF